The 20 T cell receptor beta chains in this list originate from one sample, sequenced in a study of T cell repertoires in cytomegalovirus infection (dated by TCRdb to about 2019). The treatment or condition label corresponds to: in vitro stimulation with specific CMV peptide epitopes to enrich CMV-specific T cells. These receptors lack a known antigen. The reads were generated on an Illumina HiSeq 1500. TCRdb reanalyzed the raw reads on its own, using fastp at Q25 for trimming and MiXCR for clone calling, and kept in-frame beta chains. Rows merge per CDR3 protein into single entries with the most common DNA and genes. The sample has about half a million distinct CDR3 sequences on record, around a third of them singletons. 15% to 20% of the sample lies in the top ten. The input for sequencing was cultured PBMCs, taken from culture after CMV antigen stimulation. The receptors originated from a human donor in good health (CMV status not recorded). Some clones in this sample may be carry-over from other donors' samples.

This chain links TRBV7-2 with TRBJ2-2; 8 nucleotides match TRBD1. The CDR3 extends over 16 amino acids. CDR1 is SGHTA, CDR2 FQGNSA, per germline. With V trimmed by 1 base and J by 1 base, 2 bases remained unmatched. CDR3 DNA sequence: TGTGCCAGCAGCTTAGTTGGGACAGGGAACACCGGGGAGCTGTTTTTT. Translated: CASSLVGTGNTGELFF.

This clonotype was seen only a few times. This chain links TRBV7-9 with TRBJ2-1; D is uncertain. V lost 3 bases and J lost 8, with 8 bases in between. The CDR3 consists of 12 residues. Germline V lookup: CDR1 SEHNR, CDR2 FQNEAQ (reference sequence). The CDR3 spells CASSFSPDEQFF. CDR3 bases: TGTGCCAGCAGCTTTAGTCCCGATGAGCAGTTCTTC.

This clonotype has just a few counts. This sequence joins TRBV5-5 and TRBJ2-7; a possible D gene is TRBD2 (5 bases). CDR1 and CDR2 from the germline V gene are SGHKS and YYEKEE (reference sequence). The CDR3 covers 15 residues. The V end lost 0 bases, the J end lost 2 bases, and 12 bases lay between the germline ends. In DNA, the CDR3 is TGTGCCAGCAGCTTGGGGGAGTCCGTCGCCTACGAGCAGTACGTC. Amino acids: CASSLGESVAYEQYV.

The J gene is TRBJ2-1, the V gene TRBV29-1; 11 bases match TRBD2. Germline CDR1 reads SQVTM; CDR2 reads ANQGSEA. This CDR3 contains 14 residues. With 7 bases clipped from V and 4 bases from J, the junction kept 6 bases outside the gene matches. CDR3: CSGGGTSGYNEQFF. The DNA of the CDR3 is TGCAGCGGCGGGGGGACTAGCGGATACAATGAGCAGTTCTTC.

The V and J genes are TRBV7-9 and TRBJ2-6; possible D gene TRBD2, 6 bases. CDR3 length equals 18 residues. Trimming removed 5 bases from V and 0 bases from J, with 17 bases in between. In germline, CDR1 is SEHNR, CDR2 FQNEAQ (reference sequence). CDR3 region: CASSNSRDFGSGANVLTF. The CDR3 nucleotides read TGTGCCAGCAGCAATAGCCGGGACTTCGGCTCTGGGGCCAACGTCCTGACTTTC.

This clonotype was detected a few times. The V and J genes are TRBV27 and TRBJ1-4; D not certain. Germline-derived CDR1 and CDR2 are MNHEY and SMNVEV (reference sequence). V was cut by 5 bases and J by 4 bases, with 8 bases left in between. The CDR3 spans 13 residues. The CDR3 DNA is TGTGCCAGCAGTCCACAGCTTAATGAAAAACTGTTTTTT. It specifies CASSPQLNEKLFF.

The gene calls are TRBV29-1 and TRBJ1-1; D uncertain. Germline CDR1 and CDR2: SQVTM and ANQGSEA. V shed 3 bases and J shed 3 bases, with 8 bases lying between them. The CDR3 runs to 12 residues. CDR3 sequence reads: CSVEDLDTEAFF. As DNA, the CDR3 is TGCAGCGTTGAGGACCTGGACACTGAAGCTTTCTTT.

The V gene is TRBV7-2, the J gene TRBJ2-1; possibly TRBD1 for D (5 bases). Trimming took off 4 bases at V and 11 bases at J, with 12 bases between the two ends. This CDR3 is built from 12 residues. The germline gives CDR1 SGHTA, CDR2 FQGNSA. The CDR3 reads CASSSWAGQQFF. DNA of the CDR3: TGTGCCAGCAGCTCCTGGGCAGGGCAGCAGTTCTTC.

This clonotype has only one observation. The genes are TRBV5-4 and TRBJ2-5; a weak D match, TRBD2 (6 bases). Germline CDR1 and CDR2: SGHNT and YYREEE (reference sequence). CDR3 length: 16 residues. V was clipped by 4 bases and J by 5 bases, with 21 bases between them. The CDR3 loop is CASSLTQTRGEETQYF. The CDR3 DNA reads TGTGCCAGCAGCCTGACCCAGACTAGAGGGGAGGAGACCCAGTACTTC.

The chain is built from TRBV12-3 or TRBV12-4 and TRBJ1-2; D ambiguous. The V and J ends lost 5 bases and 4 bases respectively, with 8 bases between them. This CDR3 is built from 12 residues. CDR3 sequence: CASSPNPYGYTF. For the CDR3, the DNA is TGTGCCAGCAGTCCCAATCCCTATGGCTACACCTTC.

V is TRBV19 and J is TRBJ1-5; 7 positions match TRBD1. V lost 6 bases to trimming and J lost 2 bases; unmatched junction nucleotides: 10. CDR1 and CDR2 from the germline V gene are LNHDA and SQIVND (reference sequence). This CDR3 contains 16 residues. The CDR3 here is CASRTDRVAGNQPQHF. CDR3 nucleotides: TGTGCCAGTAGGACCGACAGGGTCGCCGGCAATCAGCCCCAGCATTTT.

V gene TRBV29-1 combines with J gene TRBJ1-2; possibly TRBD1 for D (6 bases). Trimming shortened V by 4 bases and J by 6 bases, and 12 bases separated the two germline ends. The CDR3 runs 12 residues. Germline V gene data show CDR1 as SQVTM and CDR2 as ANQGSEA. The CDR3 spells CSVVSRGDGYTF. The DNA of the CDR3 is TGCAGCGTTGTCTCCAGGGGCGATGGCTACACCTTC. Full variable domain (outside the CDR3, taken from reference TRBV29-1 and TRBJ1-2): SAVISQKPSRDICQRGTSLTIQCQVDSQVTMMFWYRQQPGQSLTLIATANQGSEATYESGFVIDKFPISRPNLTFSTLTVSNMSPEDSSIYLCSVVSRGDGYTFGSGTRLTVV.

DNA of the CDR3: TGTGCCAGCAGTTACTCGGCGGAGACCCCCTCCTACGAGCAGTACTTC. Its protein product is CASSYSAETPSYEQYF. The chain is built from TRBV6-2 or TRBV6-3 and TRBJ2-7; no clear D gene. V lost 0 bases to trimming and J lost 0 bases, with 12 bases between them. The germline CDR1 and CDR2 sequences are MNHEY and SVGEGT. The CDR3 covers 16 residues.

V gene TRBV20-1 combines with J gene TRBJ2-2; D is tentatively TRBD1 or TRBD2 (5 bases each). Trimming stripped 1 base from V and 7 bases from J, with 13 bases between. CDR1 is DFQATT, CDR2 SNEGSKA, per germline (reference sequence). CDR3 length: 14 amino acids. CDR3 nucleotides: TGCAGTGCTAGAGTTATTGGGGACCACGGGGAGCTGTTTTTT. Amino acids: CSARVIGDHGELFF.

This clonotype was observed a few times. The gene calls are TRBV7-9 and TRBJ2-5; D is undetermined. Germline V lookup: CDR1 SEHNR, CDR2 FQNEAQ (reference sequence). This CDR3 is 14 amino acids long. V was clipped by 3 bases and J by 5 bases, with 13 bases between them. The CDR3 sequence is CASSFLGPRETQYF. The CDR3 bases are TGTGCCAGCAGCTTTCTGGGCCCAAGGGAGACCCAGTACTTC.

This chain links TRBV27 with TRBJ1-5; tentatively, D is TRBD1 (5 bases). V was shortened by 2 bases and J by 1 base, with 12 bases between the two germline ends. CDR3 length equals 16 residues. Germline loops: CDR1 MNHEY, CDR2 SMNVEV (reference sequence). CDR3 region: CASSLNRDGSNQPQHF. The CDR3 DNA is TGTGCCAGCAGTTTAAACCGGGACGGAAGCAATCAGCCCCAGCATTTT.

The gene calls are TRBV4-2 and TRBJ2-1; possibly TRBD2 for D (6 bases). Trimming cost V 0 bases and J 5 bases, with 17 bases left between them. CDR1 and CDR2 from the germline V gene are LGHNA and YNFKEQ. This CDR3 region has 17 residues. The CDR3 sequence is CASSQDSAGTTNNEQFF. CDR3 nucleotides: TGTGCCAGCAGCCAAGATAGTGCGGGGACCACTAACAATGAGCAGTTCTTC.

The chain carries TRBV20-1 and TRBJ2-7; TRBD2 matches 9 bases. The CDR3 has 17 residues. With V trimmed by 0 bases and J by 7 bases, 16 bases remained unmatched. Germline CDR1 and CDR2: DFQATT and SNEGSKA (reference sequence). The CDR3 sequence is CSARELTPGTSISEQYF. CDR3 sequence (DNA): TGCAGTGCTAGAGAACTCACCCCCGGGACTAGCATCAGTGAGCAGTACTTC.

There are a few counts of this clonotype. V usage is TRBV7-2 and J usage is TRBJ2-7, with a possible D match to TRBD1 (6 bases). The ends were cut back, 8 bases at V and 3 bases at J, with 11 bases in the middle. CDR3 size: 12 residues. CDR1 is SGHTA and CDR2 is FQGNSA in the germline V gene. The CDR3 DNA is TGTGCCAGCGCCCAGGGGTTCTACGAGCAGTACTTC. Its translation is CASAQGFYEQYF.

This clonotype has only a few counts. The V and J genes are TRBV4-1 and TRBJ2-1, with D unclear. The CDR3 length is 15 residues. V dropped 8 bases and J dropped 5 bases, with 19 bases sitting between them. The V gene's germline CDR1 is MGHRA and CDR2 YSYEKL. The CDR3 sequence is CASRRALSDHNEQFF. DNA of the CDR3: TGCGCCAGCCGGCGTGCTCTATCAGACCACAATGAGCAGTTCTTC.